These T cell receptor beta chains were read from a single sample in a study of CD8 T cells in ankylosing spondylitis. TCRdb redid the calling of the 5' RACE reads with MiXCR, one entry per CDR3 protein. Among some 140,000 distinct CDR3 sequences listed, roughly an eighth were seen once. Material: blood, either unsorted or a sorted T cell fraction (not recorded which). The source is a female donor with ankylosing spondylitis or in good health (not recorded which). The CDR3 runs from the conserved cysteine through the conserved F or W. A D gene is named only where the DNA matches it firmly. Part of the rows lack a size; the others show once, few, many or a class for expanded clones.

few	-	TRBV29-1	14	TRBJ2-5	CSGSQGGLQETQYF	TGCAGCGGATCCCAGGGGGGTCTCCAAGAGACCCAGTACTTC
many	-	TRBV5-5	13	TRBJ2-7	CASSLGLAIEQYF	TGTGCCAGCAGCTTGGGACTCGCCATCGAGCAGTACTTC
-	-	TRBV12-3/TRBV12-4	14	TRBJ1-4	CASSPGGASEKLFF	TGTGCCAGCAGCCCTGGGGGGGCTTCTGAAAAACTGTTTTTT
many	-	TRBV20-1	18	TRBJ2-2	CSAKVRSARRGLTGELFF	TGCAGTGCTAAAGTGAGGTCGGCGAGGCGGGGACTCACCGGGGAGCTGTTTTTT
many	-	TRBV9	15	TRBJ2-3	CASSGNVGFTDTQYF	TGTGCCAGCAGCGGTAACGTGGGATTCACAGATACGCAGTATTTT
many	TRBD2	TRBV5-1	15	TRBJ2-1	CASSLGVAGVNEQFF	TGCGCCAGCAGCTTGGGGGTAGCGGGGGTGAATGAGCAGTTCTTC
many	TRBD2	TRBV5-1	16	TRBJ2-1	CASSGIGLAGDNEQFF	TGCGCCAGCAGCGGAATCGGACTAGCGGGAGATAATGAGCAGTTCTTC
many	TRBD2	TRBV5-1	15	TRBJ2-3	CASCPREASTDTQYF	TGCGCCAGCTGTCCCCGGGAGGCTAGCACAGATACGCAGTATTTT
-	-	TRBV11-2	14	TRBJ2-5	CASSLGLGGETQYF	TGTGCCAGCAGCTTAGGACTCGGCGGGGAGACCCAGTACTTC
many	-	TRBV20-1	14	TRBJ1-3	CSARASSSGNTIYF	TGCAGTGCTAGAGCCAGCTCCTCTGGAAACACCATATATTTT
-	-	TRBV20-1	13	TRBJ2-5	CSARVTGKETQYF	TGCAGTGCTAGGGTCACAGGGAAAGAGACCCAGTACTTC
many	TRBD2	TRBV11-2	17	TRBJ2-1	CASSLTEGLAGYNEQFF	TGTGCCAGCAGCTTAACGGAGGGACTAGCGGGTTACAATGAGCAGTTCTTC
many	-	TRBV27	14	TRBJ1-5	CASKGFYSNQPQHF	TGTGCCAGCAAGGGATTCTATAGCAATCAGCCCCAGCATTTT
many	-	TRBV20-1	15	TRBJ2-3	CSARDRGTSTDTQYF	TGCAGTGCTAGAGATCGGGGGACTAGCACAGATACGCAGTATTTT
many	-	TRBV5-5	16	TRBJ2-5	CASSLFDSLYQETQYF	TGTGCCAGCAGCTTGTTCGACAGCCTTTACCAAGAGACCCAGTACTTC
many	-	TRBV21-1	18	TRBJ1-5	CASSKSGPGTACNQPQHF	TGTGCCAGCAGCAAGAGCGGGCCTGGGACAGCCTGCAATCAGCCCCAGCATTTT
many	-	TRBV12-3/TRBV12-4	10	TRBJ2-1	CASSRIEQFF	TGTGCCAGCAGTCGGATTGAGCAGTTCTTC
many	-	TRBV5-7	14	TRBJ2-3	CASSSQGGGDTQYF	TGTGCCAGCAGCTCTCAGGGAGGGGGAGATACGCAGTATTTT
few	-	TRBV5-1	14	TRBJ1-1	CASSSTTANTEAFF	TGCGCCAGCAGCTCTACGACAGCCAACACTGAAGCTTTCTTT
few	-	TRBV19	13	TRBJ2-2	CASTNYNTGELFF	TGTGCCAGTACAAACTACAACACCGGGGAGCTGTTTTTT
many	-	TRBV5-1	14	TRBJ1-1	CASSLTGTRTEAFF	TGCGCCAGCAGCTTGACTGGAACGAGGACTGAAGCTTTCTTT
many	-	TRBV6-5	13	TRBJ2-7	CASSYSQGYEQYF	TGTGCCAGCAGTTACTCGCAGGGTTACGAGCAGTACTTC
many	-	TRBV29-1	10	TRBJ1-1	CSGQGTEAFF	TGCAGCGGTCAGGGGACTGAAGCTTTCTTT
many	TRBD1	TRBV11-3	16	TRBJ2-2	CASSVGQAADTGELFF	TGTGCCAGCAGCGTCGGACAGGCGGCGGACACCGGGGAGCTGTTTTTT
once	-	TRBV20-1	12	TRBJ2-1	CSALTTTGEQFF	TGCAGTGCGCTTACTACAACAGGTGAGCAGTTCTTC
many	-	TRBV20-1	14	TRBJ1-5	CSVPRTAVGQPQHF	TGCAGTGTACCTCGGACAGCCGTCGGTCAGCCCCAGCATTTT
many	TRBD1	TRBV5-1	19	TRBJ1-5	CASSRSTGDLSLSNQPQHF	TGCGCCAGCAGCCGCAGTACAGGGGATCTTTCGTTGAGCAATCAGCCCCAGCATTTT
-	-	TRBV21-1	17	TRBJ2-1	CASSSRLGLTRYNEQFF	TGTGCCAGCAGCTCTCGATTAGGATTGACTAGATACAATGAGCAGTTCTTC
many	-	TRBV20-1	14	TRBJ2-3	CSARDPAGTDTQYF	TGCAGTGCTAGAGATCCGGCGGGAACAGATACGCAGTATTTT
-	TRBD2	TRBV3-1	15	TRBJ2-1	CASSETSGSYNEQLF	TGTGCCAGCAGCGAAACTAGCGGTTCCTACAATGAGCAGCTCTTC
many	-	TRBV5-1	14	TRBJ2-1	CASSSADGYNEQFF	TGCGCCAGCAGCTCGGCGGACGGGTACAATGAGCAGTTCTTC
many	-	TRBV5-1	16	TRBJ2-2	CASSLSYDHNTGELFF	TGCGCCAGCAGCTTGAGCTATGACCACAACACCGGGGAGCTGTTTTTT
many	-	TRBV7-8	15	TRBJ1-1	CASSLGSGASTEAFF	TGTGCCAGCAGCTTAGGCAGTGGGGCGAGTACTGAAGCTTTCTTT
many	TRBD1	TRBV10-3	16	TRBJ2-4	CAISESGTERPNIQYF	TGTGCCATCAGTGAGTCGGGGACAGAGAGACCAAACATTCAGTACTTC
few	-	TRBV11-2	14	TRBJ2-7	CASSLGGLSGEQYF	TGTGCCAGCAGCTTAGGGGGACTCTCTGGGGAGCAGTACTTC
many	-	TRBV20-1	15	TRBJ1-2	CSARDSQLANYGYTF	TGCAGTGCTAGAGATTCCCAGCTGGCTAACTATGGCTACACCTTC